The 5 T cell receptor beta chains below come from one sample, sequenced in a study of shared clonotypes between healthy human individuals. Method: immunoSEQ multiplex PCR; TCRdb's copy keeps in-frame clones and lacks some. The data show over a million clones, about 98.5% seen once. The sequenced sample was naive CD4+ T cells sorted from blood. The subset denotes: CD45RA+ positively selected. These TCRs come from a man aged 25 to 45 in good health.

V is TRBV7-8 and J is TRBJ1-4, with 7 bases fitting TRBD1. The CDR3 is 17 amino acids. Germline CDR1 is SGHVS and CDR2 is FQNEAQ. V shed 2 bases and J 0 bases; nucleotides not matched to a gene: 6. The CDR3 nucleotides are TGTGCCAGCAGCTTACGGGACAGACTTGCAACTAATGAAAAACTGTTTTTT. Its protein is CASSLRDRLATNEKLFF.

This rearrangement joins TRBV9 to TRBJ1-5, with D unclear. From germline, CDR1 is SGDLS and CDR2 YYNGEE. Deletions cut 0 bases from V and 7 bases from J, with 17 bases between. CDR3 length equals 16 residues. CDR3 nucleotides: TGTGCCAGCAGCGTAGGGGGTTTGAGGGATTCGCAGCCCCAGCATTTT. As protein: CASSVGGLRDSQPQHF.

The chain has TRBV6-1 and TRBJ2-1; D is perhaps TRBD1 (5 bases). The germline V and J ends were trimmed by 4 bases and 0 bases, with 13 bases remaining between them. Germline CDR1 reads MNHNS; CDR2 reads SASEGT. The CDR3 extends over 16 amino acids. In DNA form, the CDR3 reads TGTGCCAGCAGTGGGGTGACAGCCAGCTCCTACAATGAGCAGTTCTTC. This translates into CASSGVTASSYNEQFF.

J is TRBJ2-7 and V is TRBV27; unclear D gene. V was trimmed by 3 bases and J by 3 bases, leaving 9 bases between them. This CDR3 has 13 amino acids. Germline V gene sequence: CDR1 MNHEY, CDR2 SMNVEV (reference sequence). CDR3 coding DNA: TGTGCCAGCAGTTTGGGTCAGTACTACGAGCAGTACTTC. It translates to CASSLGQYYEQYF.

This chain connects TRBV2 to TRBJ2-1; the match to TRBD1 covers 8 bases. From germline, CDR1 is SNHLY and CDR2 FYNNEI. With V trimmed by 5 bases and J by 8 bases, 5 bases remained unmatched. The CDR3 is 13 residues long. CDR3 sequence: CASSQDREDEQFF. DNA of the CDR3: TGTGCCAGCAGTCAGGACAGGGAGGATGAGCAGTTCTTC.